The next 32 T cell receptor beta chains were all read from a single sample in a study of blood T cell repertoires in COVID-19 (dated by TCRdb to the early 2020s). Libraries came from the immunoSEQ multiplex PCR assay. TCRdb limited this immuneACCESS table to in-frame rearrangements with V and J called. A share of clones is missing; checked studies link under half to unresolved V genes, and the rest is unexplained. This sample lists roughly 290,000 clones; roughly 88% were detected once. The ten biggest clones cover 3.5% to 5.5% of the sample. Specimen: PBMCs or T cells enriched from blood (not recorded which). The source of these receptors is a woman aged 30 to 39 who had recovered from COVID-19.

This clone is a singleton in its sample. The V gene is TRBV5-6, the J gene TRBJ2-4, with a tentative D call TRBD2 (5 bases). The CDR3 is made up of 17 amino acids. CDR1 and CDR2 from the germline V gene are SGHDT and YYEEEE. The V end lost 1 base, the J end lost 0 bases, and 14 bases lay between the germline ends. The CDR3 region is CASSLYQIGLAKNIQYF. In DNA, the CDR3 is TGTGCCAGCAGCTTGTATCAAATAGGACTAGCCAAAAACATTCAGTACTTC.

The CDR3 here is CASSRQGRAPLHF. As DNA, the CDR3 is TGCGCCAGCAGCCGACAGGGAAGAGCACCCCTCCACTTT. This chain links TRBV10-2 with TRBJ1-6, with 7 nucleotides matching TRBD1. With V trimmed by 6 bases and J by 11 bases, 7 bases remained unmatched. Germline CDR1 is WSHSY and CDR2 is SAAADI. The length of the CDR3 is 13 residues.

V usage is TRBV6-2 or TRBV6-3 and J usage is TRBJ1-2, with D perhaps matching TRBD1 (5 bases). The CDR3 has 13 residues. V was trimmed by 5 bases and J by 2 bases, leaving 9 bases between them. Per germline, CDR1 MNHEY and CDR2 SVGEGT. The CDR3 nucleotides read TGTGCCAGCAGTGCCGACAGCAACTATGGCTACACCTTC. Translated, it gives CASSADSNYGYTF.

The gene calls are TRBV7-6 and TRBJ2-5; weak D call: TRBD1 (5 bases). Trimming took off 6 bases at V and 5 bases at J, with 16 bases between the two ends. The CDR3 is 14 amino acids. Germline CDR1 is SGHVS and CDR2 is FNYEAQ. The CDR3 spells CASRAQGGRETQYF. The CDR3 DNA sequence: TGTGCCAGCAGGGCGCAGGGCGGTAGGGAGACCCAGTACTTC.

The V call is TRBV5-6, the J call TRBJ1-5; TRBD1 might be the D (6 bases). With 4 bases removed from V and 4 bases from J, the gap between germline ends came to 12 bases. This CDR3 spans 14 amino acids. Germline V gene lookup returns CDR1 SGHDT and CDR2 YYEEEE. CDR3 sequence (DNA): TGTGCCAGCAGCCCTGGACAGAGGAATCAGCCCCAGCATTTT. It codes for CASSPGQRNQPQHF.

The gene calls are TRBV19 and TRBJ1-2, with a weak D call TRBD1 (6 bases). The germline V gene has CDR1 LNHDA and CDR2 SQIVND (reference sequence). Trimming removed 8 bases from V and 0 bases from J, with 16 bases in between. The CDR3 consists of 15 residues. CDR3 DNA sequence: TGTGCCAGTTACGGGACATCCCTCGCTAACTATGGCTACACCTTC. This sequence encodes CASYGTSLANYGYTF.

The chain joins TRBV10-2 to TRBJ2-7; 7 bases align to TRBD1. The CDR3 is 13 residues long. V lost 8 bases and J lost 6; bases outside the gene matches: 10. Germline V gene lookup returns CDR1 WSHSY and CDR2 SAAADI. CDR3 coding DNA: TGCGCCAGCCGCACTGGACAGGTCGGCGAGCAGTACTTC. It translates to CASRTGQVGEQYF.

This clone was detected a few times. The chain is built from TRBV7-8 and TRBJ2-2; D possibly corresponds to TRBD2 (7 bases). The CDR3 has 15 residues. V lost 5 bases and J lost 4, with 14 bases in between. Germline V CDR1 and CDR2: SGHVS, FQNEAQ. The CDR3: CASSAVGGATGELFF. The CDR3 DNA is TGTGCCAGCAGCGCTGTTGGGGGGGCCACCGGGGAGCTGTTTTTT. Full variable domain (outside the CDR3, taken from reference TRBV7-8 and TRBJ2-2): GAGVSQSPRYKVAKRGQDVALRCDPISGHVSLFWYQQALGQGPEFLTYFQNEAQLDKSGLPSDRFFAERPEGSVSTLKIQRTQQEDSAVYLCASSAVGGATGELFFGEGSRLTVL.

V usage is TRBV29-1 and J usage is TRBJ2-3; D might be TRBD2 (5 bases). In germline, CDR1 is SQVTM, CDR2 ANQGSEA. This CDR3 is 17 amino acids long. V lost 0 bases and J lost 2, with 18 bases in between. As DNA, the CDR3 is TGCAGCGTTGAAGATCGGACCGACTACCGGGACACAGATACGCAGTATTTT. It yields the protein CSVEDRTDYRDTDTQYF.

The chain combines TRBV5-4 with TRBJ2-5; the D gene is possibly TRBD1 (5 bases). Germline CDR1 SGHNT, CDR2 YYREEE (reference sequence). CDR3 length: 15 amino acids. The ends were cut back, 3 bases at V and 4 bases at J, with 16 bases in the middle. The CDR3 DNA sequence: TGTGCCAGCAGCTCAAACAGGCTGGCGACAGAGACCCAGTACTTC. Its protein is CASSSNRLATETQYF.

CDR3 residues: CAWSEQGNEQFF. The CDR3 DNA reads as TGTGCCTGGAGTGAACAGGGGAATGAGCAGTTCTTC. The V call is TRBV30, the J call TRBJ2-1; 7 positions match TRBD1. The germline V gene has CDR1 GTSNPN and CDR2 SVGIG (reference sequence). V was pared by 1 base and J by 7 bases, with 1 base of the junction left unmatched. The CDR3 covers 12 residues.

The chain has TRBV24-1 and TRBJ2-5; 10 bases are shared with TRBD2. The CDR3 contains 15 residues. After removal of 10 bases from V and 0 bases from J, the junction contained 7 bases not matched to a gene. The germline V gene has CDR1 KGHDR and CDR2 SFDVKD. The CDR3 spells CATVRTSGNQETQYF. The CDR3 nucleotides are TGTGCCACGGTACGGACTAGCGGTAACCAAGAGACCCAGTACTTC.

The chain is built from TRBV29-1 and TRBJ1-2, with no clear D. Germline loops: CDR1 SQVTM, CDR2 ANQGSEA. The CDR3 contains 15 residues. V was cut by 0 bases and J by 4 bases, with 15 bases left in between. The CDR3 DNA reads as TGCAGCGTTGAAGATCTGGTTAGAGAATTCTATGGCTACACCTTC. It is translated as CSVEDLVREFYGYTF. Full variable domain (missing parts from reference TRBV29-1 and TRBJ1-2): SAVISQKPSRDICQRGTSLTIQCQVDSQVTMMFWYRQQPGQSLTLIATANQGSEATYESGFVIDKFPISRPNLTFSTLTVSNMSPEDSSIYLCSVEDLVREFYGYTFGSGTRLTVV.

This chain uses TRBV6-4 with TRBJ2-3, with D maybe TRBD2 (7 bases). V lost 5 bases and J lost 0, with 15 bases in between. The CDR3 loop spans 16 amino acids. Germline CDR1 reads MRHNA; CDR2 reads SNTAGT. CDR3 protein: CASSSGEAGSTDTQYF. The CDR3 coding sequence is TGTGCCAGCAGTTCAGGGGAAGCGGGGAGCACAGATACGCAGTATTTT.

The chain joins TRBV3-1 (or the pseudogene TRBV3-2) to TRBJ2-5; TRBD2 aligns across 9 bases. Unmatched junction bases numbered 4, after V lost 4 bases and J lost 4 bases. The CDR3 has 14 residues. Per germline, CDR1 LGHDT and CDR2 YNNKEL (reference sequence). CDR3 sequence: CASSREAGGETQYF. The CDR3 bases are TGTGCCAGCAGCCGAGAAGCGGGGGGAGAGACCCAGTACTTC.

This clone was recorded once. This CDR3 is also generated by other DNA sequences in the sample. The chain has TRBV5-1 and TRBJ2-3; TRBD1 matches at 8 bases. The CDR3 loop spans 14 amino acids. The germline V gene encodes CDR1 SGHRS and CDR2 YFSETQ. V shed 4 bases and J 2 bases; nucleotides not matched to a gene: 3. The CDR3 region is CASSLGQDTDTQYF. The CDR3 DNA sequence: TGCGCCAGCAGCCTGGGACAGGACACAGATACGCAGTATTTT. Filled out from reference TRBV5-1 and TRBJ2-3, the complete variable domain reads KAGVTQTPRYLIKTRGQQVTLSCSPISGHRSVSWYQQTPGQGLQFLFEYFSETQRNKGNFPGRFSGRQFSNSRSEMNVSTLELGDSALYLCASSLGQDTDTQYFGPGTRLTVL.

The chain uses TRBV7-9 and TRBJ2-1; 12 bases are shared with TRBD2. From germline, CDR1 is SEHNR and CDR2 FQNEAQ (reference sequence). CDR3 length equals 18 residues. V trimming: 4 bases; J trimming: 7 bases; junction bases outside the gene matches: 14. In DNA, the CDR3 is TGTGCCAGCAGCTCCCTAGGGCCGACTAGCGGGAGTGGGAATGAGCAGTTCTTC. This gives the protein CASSSLGPTSGSGNEQFF.

CDR3 sequence reads: CASSLGVGQGGNTIYF. CDR3 bases: TGTGCCAGCAGCTTAGGGGTCGGACAGGGAGGAAACACCATATATTTT. The V and J genes are TRBV7-9 and TRBJ1-3, with 8 bases fitting TRBD1. From germline, CDR1 is SEHNR and CDR2 FQNEAQ (reference sequence). The ends lost 1 base at V and 4 bases at J; junction bases unmatched: 6. CDR3 length: 16 amino acids.

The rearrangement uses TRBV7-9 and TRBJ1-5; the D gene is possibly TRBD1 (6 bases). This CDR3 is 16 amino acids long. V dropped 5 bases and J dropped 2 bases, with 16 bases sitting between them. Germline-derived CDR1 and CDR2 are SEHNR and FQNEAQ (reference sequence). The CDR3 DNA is TGTGCCAGCAGCCTCAACTCGGACAGAGGCAATCAGCCCCAGCATTTT. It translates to CASSLNSDRGNQPQHF.

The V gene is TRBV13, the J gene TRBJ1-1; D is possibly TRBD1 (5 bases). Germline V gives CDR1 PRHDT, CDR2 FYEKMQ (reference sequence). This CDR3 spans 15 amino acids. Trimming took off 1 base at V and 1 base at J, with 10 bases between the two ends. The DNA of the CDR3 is TGTGCCAGCAGCTTAGTTATCGGGGGGAACACTGAAGCTTTCTTT. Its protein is CASSLVIGGNTEAFF. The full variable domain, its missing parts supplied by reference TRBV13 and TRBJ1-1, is AAGVIQSPRHLIKEKRETATLKCYPIPRHDTVYWYQQGPGQDPQFLISFYEKMQSDKGSIPDRFSAQQFSDYHSELNMSSLELGDSALYFCASSLVIGGNTEAFFGQGTRLTVV.

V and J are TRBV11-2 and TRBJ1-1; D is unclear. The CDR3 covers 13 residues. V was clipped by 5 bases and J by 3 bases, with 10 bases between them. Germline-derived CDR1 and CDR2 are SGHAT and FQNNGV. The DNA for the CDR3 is TGTGCCAGCAGCCCGTCCTTTTACACTGAAGCTTTCTTT. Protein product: CASSPSFYTEAFF.

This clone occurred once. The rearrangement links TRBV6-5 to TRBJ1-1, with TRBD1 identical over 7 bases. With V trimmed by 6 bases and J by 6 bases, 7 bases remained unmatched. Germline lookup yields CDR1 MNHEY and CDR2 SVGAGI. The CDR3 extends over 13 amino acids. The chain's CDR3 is CASRGQVTSEAFF. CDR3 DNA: TGTGCCAGCAGAGGACAGGTCACCTCTGAAGCTTTCTTT.

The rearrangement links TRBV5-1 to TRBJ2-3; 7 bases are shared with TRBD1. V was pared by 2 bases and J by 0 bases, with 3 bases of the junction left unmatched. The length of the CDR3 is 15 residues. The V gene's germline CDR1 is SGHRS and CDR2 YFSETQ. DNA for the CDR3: TGCGCCAGCAGCTTTTCGGGACAGAGCACAGATACGCAGTATTTT. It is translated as CASSFSGQSTDTQYF.

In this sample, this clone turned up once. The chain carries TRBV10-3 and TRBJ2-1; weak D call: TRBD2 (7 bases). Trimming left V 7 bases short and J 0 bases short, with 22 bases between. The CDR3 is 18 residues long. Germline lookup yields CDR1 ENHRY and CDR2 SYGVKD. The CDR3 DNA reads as TGTGCCATCAACCGGGCGGGGGCCCTTTTCCACTCCTACAATGAGCAGTTCTTC. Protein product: CAINRAGALFHSYNEQFF.

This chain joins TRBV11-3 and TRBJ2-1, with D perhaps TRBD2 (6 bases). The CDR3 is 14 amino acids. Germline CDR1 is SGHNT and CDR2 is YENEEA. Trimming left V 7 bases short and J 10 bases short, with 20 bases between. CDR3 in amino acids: CASNKRVSDPEQFF. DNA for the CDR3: TGTGCCAGCAACAAGCGGGTTTCAGATCCGGAGCAGTTCTTC.

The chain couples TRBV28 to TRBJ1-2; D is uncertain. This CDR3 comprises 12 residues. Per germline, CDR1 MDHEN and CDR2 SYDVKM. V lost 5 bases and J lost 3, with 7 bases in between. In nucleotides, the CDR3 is TGTGCCAGCAGTGGTCGGTACTATGGCTACACCTTC. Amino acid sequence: CASSGRYYGYTF.

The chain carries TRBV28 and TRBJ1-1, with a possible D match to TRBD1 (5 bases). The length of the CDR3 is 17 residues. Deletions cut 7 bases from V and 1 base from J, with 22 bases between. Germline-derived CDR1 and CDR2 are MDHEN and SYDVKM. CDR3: CASTLFDGGAENTEAFF. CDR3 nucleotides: TGTGCCAGCACGTTGTTTGATGGAGGGGCCGAGAACACTGAAGCTTTCTTT.

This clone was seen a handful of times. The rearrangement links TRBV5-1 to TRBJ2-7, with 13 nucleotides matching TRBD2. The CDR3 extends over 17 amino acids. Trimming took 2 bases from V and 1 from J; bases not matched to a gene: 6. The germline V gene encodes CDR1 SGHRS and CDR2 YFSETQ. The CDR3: CASSFGLAGAESYEQYF. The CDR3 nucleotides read TGCGCCAGCAGCTTTGGACTAGCGGGAGCTGAATCCTACGAGCAGTACTTC.

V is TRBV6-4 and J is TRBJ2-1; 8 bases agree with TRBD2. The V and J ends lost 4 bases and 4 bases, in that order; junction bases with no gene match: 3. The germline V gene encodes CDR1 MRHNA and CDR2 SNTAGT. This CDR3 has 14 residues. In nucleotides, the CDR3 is TGTGCCAGCAGTGCGGGACTAGATTACAATGAGCAGTTCTTC. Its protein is CASSAGLDYNEQFF.

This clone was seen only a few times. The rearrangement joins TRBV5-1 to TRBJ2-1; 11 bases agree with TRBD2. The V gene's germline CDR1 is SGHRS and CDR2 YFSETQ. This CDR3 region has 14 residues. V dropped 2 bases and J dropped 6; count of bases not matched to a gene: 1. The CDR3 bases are TGCGCCAGCAGCTTAACTAGCGGGAGCAATGAGCAGTTCTTC. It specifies CASSLTSGSNEQFF.

Written as DNA, the CDR3 is TGCGCCAGCAGCCACCACAGGACCGGCTATAATTCACCCCTCCACTTT. This encodes CASSHHRTGYNSPLHF. This chain uses TRBV4-1 with TRBJ1-6; possibly TRBD1 for D (5 bases). Germline CDR1 is MGHRA and CDR2 is YSYEKL. The CDR3 extends over 16 amino acids. With 3 bases removed from V and 3 bases from J, the gap between germline ends came to 12 bases.

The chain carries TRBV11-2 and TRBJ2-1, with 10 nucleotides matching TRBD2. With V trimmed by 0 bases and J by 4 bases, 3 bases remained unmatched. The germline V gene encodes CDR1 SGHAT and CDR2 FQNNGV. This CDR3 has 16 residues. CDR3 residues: CASSLDSAGGYNEQFF. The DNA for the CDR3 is TGTGCCAGCAGCTTAGATTCAGCGGGAGGGTACAATGAGCAGTTCTTC. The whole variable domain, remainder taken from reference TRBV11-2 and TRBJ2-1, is EAGVAQSPRYKIIEKRQSVAFWCNPISGHATLYWYQQILGQGPKLLIQFQNNGVVDDSQLPKDRFSAERLKGVDSTLKIQPAKLEDSAVYLCASSLDSAGGYNEQFFGPGTRLTVL.